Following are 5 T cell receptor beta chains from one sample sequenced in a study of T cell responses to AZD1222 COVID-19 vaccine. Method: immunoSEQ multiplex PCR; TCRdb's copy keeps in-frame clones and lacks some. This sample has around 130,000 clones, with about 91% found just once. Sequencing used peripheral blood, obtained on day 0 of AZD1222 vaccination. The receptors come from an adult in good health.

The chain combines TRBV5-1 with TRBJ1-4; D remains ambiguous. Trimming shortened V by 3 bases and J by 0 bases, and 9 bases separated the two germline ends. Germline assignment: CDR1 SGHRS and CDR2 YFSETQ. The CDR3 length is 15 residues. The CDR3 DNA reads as TGCGCCAGCAGCTCCCGACCTTCAACTAATGAAAAACTGTTTTTT. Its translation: CASSSRPSTNEKLFF.

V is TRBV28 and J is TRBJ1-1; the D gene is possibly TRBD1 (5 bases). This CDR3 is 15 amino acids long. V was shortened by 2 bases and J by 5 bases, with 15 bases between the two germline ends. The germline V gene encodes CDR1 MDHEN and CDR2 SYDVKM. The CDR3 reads CASSLEWGFGTEAFF. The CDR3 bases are TGTGCCAGCAGTTTAGAGTGGGGCTTTGGGACTGAAGCTTTCTTT.

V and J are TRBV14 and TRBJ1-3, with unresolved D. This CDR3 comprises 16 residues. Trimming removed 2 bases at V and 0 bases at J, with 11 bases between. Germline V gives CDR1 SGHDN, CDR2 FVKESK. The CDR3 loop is CASSQYVALSGNTIYF. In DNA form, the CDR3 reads TGTGCCAGCAGCCAATACGTCGCTCTCTCTGGAAACACCATATATTTT.

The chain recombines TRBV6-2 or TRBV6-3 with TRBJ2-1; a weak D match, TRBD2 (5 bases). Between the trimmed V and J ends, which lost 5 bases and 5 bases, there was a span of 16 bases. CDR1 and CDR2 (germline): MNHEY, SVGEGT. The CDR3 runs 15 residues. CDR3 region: CASSPRGAANNEQFF. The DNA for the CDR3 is TGTGCCAGCAGTCCCCGGGGAGCGGCGAACAATGAGCAGTTCTTC.

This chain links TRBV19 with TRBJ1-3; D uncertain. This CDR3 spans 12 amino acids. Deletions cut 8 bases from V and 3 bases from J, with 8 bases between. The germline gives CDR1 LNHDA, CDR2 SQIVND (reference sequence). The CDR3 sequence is CASQADGNTIYF. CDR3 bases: TGTGCCAGTCAGGCAGATGGAAACACCATATATTTT.